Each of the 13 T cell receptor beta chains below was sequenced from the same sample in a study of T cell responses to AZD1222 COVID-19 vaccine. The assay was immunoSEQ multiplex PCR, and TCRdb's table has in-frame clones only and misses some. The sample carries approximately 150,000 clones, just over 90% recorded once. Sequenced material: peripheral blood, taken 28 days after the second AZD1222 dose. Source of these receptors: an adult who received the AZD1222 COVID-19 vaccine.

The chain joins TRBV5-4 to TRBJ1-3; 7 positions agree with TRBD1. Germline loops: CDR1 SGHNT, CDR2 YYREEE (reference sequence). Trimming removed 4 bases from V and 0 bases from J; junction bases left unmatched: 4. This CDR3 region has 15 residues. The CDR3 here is CASSLRTGSGNTIYF. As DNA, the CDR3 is TGTGCCAGCAGCCTTAGGACAGGCTCTGGAAACACCATATATTTT.

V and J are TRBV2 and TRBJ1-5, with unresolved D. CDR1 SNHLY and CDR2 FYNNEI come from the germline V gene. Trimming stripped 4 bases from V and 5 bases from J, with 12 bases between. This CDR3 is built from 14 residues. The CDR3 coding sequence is TGTGCCAGCAGTGGACCCTCAAGGGATCAGCCCCAGCATTTT. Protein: CASSGPSRDQPQHF.

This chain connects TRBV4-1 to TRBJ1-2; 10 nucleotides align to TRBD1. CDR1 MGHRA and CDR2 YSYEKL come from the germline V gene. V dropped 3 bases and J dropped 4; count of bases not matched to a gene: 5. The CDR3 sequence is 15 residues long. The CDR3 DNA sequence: TGCGCCAGCAGCCAGCAGACAGGGGGCTTCTATGGCTACACCTTC. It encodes CASSQQTGGFYGYTF.

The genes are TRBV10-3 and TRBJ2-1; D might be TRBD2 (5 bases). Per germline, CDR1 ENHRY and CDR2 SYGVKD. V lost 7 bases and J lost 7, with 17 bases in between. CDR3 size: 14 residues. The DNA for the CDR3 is TGTGCCATCAACGCGGCGGGTTCCAATAATGAGCAGTTCTTC. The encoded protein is CAINAAGSNNEQFF.

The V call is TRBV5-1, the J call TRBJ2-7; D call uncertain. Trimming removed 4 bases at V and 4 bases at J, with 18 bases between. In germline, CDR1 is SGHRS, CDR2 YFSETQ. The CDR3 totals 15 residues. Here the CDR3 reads CASSPEPTVEYEQYF. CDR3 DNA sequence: TGCGCCAGCAGCCCAGAACCCACAGTGGAATACGAGCAGTACTTC.

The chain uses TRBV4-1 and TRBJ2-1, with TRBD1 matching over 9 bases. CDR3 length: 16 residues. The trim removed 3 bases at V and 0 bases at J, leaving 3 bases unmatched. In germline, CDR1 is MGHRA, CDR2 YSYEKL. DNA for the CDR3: TGCGCCAGCAGCCAGAGGGACAGGGTCTCCTACAATGAGCAGTTCTTC. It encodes CASSQRDRVSYNEQFF.

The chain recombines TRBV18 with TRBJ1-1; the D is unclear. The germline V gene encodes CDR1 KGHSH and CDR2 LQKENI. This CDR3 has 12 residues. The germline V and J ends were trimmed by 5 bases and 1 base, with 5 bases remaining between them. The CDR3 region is CASSVENTEAFF. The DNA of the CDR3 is TGTGCCAGCTCAGTGGAGAACACTGAAGCTTTCTTT.

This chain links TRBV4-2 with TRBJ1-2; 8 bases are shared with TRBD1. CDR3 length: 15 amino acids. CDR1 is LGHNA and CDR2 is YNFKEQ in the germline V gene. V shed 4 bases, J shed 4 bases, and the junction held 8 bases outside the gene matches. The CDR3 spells CASSPRQGAGYGYTF. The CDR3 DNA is TGTGCCAGCAGCCCCCGGCAGGGGGCGGGCTATGGCTACACCTTC.

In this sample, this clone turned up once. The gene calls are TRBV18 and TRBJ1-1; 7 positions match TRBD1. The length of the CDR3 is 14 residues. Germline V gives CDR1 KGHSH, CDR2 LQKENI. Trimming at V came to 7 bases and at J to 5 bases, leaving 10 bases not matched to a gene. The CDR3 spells CASLDRVLSTEAFF. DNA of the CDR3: TGTGCCAGCTTAGACAGGGTCTTGAGTACTGAAGCTTTCTTT.

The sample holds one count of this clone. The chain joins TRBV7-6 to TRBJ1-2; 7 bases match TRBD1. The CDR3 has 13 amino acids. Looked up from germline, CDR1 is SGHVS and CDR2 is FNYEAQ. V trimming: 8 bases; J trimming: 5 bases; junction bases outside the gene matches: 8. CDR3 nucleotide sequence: TGTGCCAGCGGAAGTTCAGGGGGATATGGCTACACCTTC. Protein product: CASGSSGGYGYTF.

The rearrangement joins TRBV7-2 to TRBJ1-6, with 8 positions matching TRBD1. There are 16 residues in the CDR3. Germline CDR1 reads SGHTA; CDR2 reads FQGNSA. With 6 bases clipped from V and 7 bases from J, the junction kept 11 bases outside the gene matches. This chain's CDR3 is CASRPRTGRWNSPLHF. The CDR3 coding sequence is TGTGCCAGCAGACCTCGGACAGGGAGGTGGAATTCACCCCTCCACTTT.

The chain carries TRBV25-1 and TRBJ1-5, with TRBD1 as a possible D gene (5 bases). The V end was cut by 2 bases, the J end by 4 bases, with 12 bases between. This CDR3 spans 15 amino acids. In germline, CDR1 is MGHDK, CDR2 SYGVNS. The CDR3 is CASSEGIGGNQPQHF. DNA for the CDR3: TGTGCCAGCAGTGAAGGTATTGGGGGGAATCAGCCCCAGCATTTT.

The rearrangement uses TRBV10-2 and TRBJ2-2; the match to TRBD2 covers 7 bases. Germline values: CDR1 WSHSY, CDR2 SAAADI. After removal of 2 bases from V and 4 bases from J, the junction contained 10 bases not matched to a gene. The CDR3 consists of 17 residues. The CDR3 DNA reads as TGCGCCAGCAGTGAGATCGTTCCGGGGGGAGTCACCGGGGAGCTGTTTTTT. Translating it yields CASSEIVPGGVTGELFF.